Following are 24 T cell receptor beta chains from one sample sequenced in a study of T cells after posttransplantation cyclophosphamide. The data were produced by immunoSEQ multiplex PCR, yet TCRdb's version contains in-frame clones alone and is incomplete. The sample has tens of thousands of clones; 95% to 98% are singletons. The naive gate required viable CD3+CD4+ or CD3+CD8+ cells with CCR7+CD45RA+CD45RO-CD95-CD27+CD28+ phenotype. The sample was naive CD4+ T cells sorted from PBMCs. These receptors all stem from a man in his forties or fifties in good health, CMV-negative, and a related stem cell transplant donor.

In the case of this clone: At one end, the junction sequence differs from germline, possibly due to a read error. V usage is TRBV7-7 and J usage is TRBJ2-5, with TRBD2 matching over 11 bases. CDR1 is SSHAT, CDR2 FNYEAQ, per germline (reference sequence). This CDR3 comprises 15 residues. The DNA for the CDR3 is TGTGCTAGCAGCTTGGAACTAGCGGGAGTGGAGACCCAGTACTTC. It encodes CASSLELAGVETQYF.

V and J are TRBV6-5 and TRBJ2-2; a possible D gene is TRBD1 (6 bases). V was trimmed by 1 base and J by 1 base, leaving 7 bases between them. This CDR3 spans 15 amino acids. The germline gives CDR1 MNHEY, CDR2 SVGAGI. For the CDR3, the DNA is TGTGCCAGCAGTTACTGGGGACAGAACACCGGGGAGCTGTTTTTT. This sequence encodes CASSYWGQNTGELFF.

The chain links TRBV6-1 to TRBJ1-1; D ambiguous. The CDR3 covers 14 residues. CDR1 MNHNS and CDR2 SASEGT come from the germline V gene. V lost 6 bases to trimming and J lost 2 bases, with 13 bases between them. CDR3 residues: CASRVTISNTEAFF. CDR3 DNA sequence: TGTGCCAGCAGGGTGACAATCTCTAACACTGAAGCTTTCTTT.

This chain joins TRBV15 and TRBJ2-3; TRBD1 matches 8 bases. CDR3 length: 16 amino acids. Unmatched junction bases numbered 6, after V lost 2 bases and J lost 2 bases. Germline V lookup: CDR1 LNHNV, CDR2 YYDKDF (reference sequence). The CDR3 DNA follows: TGTGCCACCAGCAGAAAGGGACAGGTTATCACAGATACGCAGTATTTT. It translates to CATSRKGQVITDTQYF.

The chain uses TRBV11-3 and TRBJ2-1; 7 nucleotides line up with TRBD2. Germline V gene lookup returns CDR1 SGHNT and CDR2 YENEEA. J was trimmed by 3 bases and V by 3 bases; bases with no gene match: 5. This CDR3 is 15 amino acids long. CDR3 nucleotides: TGTGCCAGCAGCTTGGCCCCTAGCGGCTACAATGAGCAGTTCTTC. Translation gives CASSLAPSGYNEQFF.

The chain has TRBV2 and TRBJ2-5, with 10 bases matching TRBD2. Germline CDR1 reads SNHLY; CDR2 reads FYNNEI. This CDR3 comprises 15 residues. V lost 4 bases and J lost 5; bases outside the gene matches: 7. This CDR3 is CASSVASGSGETQYF. DNA for the CDR3: TGTGCCAGCAGTGTGGCTAGCGGGAGTGGGGAGACCCAGTACTTC.

V and J are TRBV25-1 and TRBJ2-7; D not certain. CDR1 and CDR2 from the germline V gene are MGHDK and SYGVNS. The V and J ends lost 8 bases and 5 bases respectively, with 10 bases between them. CDR3 length equals 11 residues. The CDR3 here is CASGTEDEQYF. In nucleotides, the CDR3 is TGTGCCAGCGGAACCGAGGACGAGCAGTACTTC.

The chain employs TRBV7-2 and TRBJ2-2; possibly TRBD2 for D (6 bases). The CDR3 has 14 amino acids. V was shortened by 1 base and J by 5 bases, with 8 bases between the two germline ends. The germline V gene encodes CDR1 SGHTA and CDR2 FQGNSA. The CDR3 DNA reads as TGTGCCAGCAGCTTAGTTGGAGGGACCGGGGAGCTGTTTTTT. It is translated as CASSLVGGTGELFF.

The chain uses TRBV11-3 and TRBJ2-1; TRBD2 matches 14 bases. The germline V gene has CDR1 SGHNT and CDR2 YENEEA. The CDR3 length is 16 residues. Losses at the gene ends were 5 bases for V and 7 bases for J; bases not matched to a gene: 7. The chain's CDR3 is CASSPGLAGVRNEQFF. CDR3 nucleotides: TGTGCCAGCAGCCCGGGACTAGCGGGAGTAAGAAATGAGCAGTTCTTC.

The chain joins TRBV27 to TRBJ2-2, with 12 bases matching TRBD1. This CDR3 has 16 residues. CDR1 MNHEY and CDR2 SMNVEV come from the germline V gene (reference sequence). The ends lost 3 bases at V and 5 bases at J; junction bases unmatched: 4. The CDR3 loop reads CASSFRDRGRTGELFF. CDR3 sequence (DNA): TGTGCCAGCAGTTTCCGGGACAGGGGGCGGACCGGGGAGCTGTTTTTT.

The V gene is TRBV11-1, the J gene TRBJ1-3, with unresolved D. CDR3 size: 14 residues. Trimming left V 2 bases short and J 0 bases short, with 5 bases between. The germline CDR1 and CDR2 sequences are SGHAT and FQDESV (reference sequence). The CDR3 nucleotides read TGTGCCAGCAGCTTACAGGACTCTGGAAACACCATATATTTT. Amino acid sequence: CASSLQDSGNTIYF.

The chain uses TRBV28 and TRBJ1-5; TRBD1 matches at 12 bases. The germline gives CDR1 MDHEN, CDR2 SYDVKM. J gave up 6 bases and V 5 bases, and 8 bases lay outside the gene matches. The CDR3 is 16 amino acids. CDR3 in amino acids: CASSPPGDRGLQPQHF. CDR3 in DNA: TGTGCCAGCAGTCCTCCTGGGGACAGGGGGCTTCAGCCCCAGCATTTT.

Written as DNA, the CDR3 is TGTGCCATCAGTGAGGGGCAGGGGTTCAACACTGAAGCTTTCTTT. Its protein is CAISEGQGFNTEAFF. The chain joins TRBV10-3 to TRBJ1-1; D might be TRBD1 (6 bases). The germline V gene encodes CDR1 ENHRY and CDR2 SYGVKD. V lost 2 bases and J lost 2, with 12 bases in between. The CDR3 extends over 15 amino acids.

The chain recombines TRBV27 with TRBJ1-2; 7 bases agree with TRBD1. CDR3 length: 16 amino acids. V dropped 5 bases and J dropped 0; count of bases not matched to a gene: 9. Germline V gene sequence: CDR1 MNHEY, CDR2 SMNVEV (reference sequence). The CDR3 loop reads CASSAGRDSTNYGYTF. For the CDR3, the DNA is TGTGCCAGCAGTGCGGGCCGGGACAGCACTAACTATGGCTACACCTTC.

The CDR3 protein is CSARSVEAQYF. In DNA form, the CDR3 reads TGCAGTGCCAGGTCCGTGGAGGCCCAGTACTTC. This chain links TRBV20-1 with TRBJ2-5; D is perhaps TRBD2 (5 bases). The germline V and J ends were trimmed by 6 bases and 9 bases, with 14 bases remaining between them. The CDR3 consists of 11 residues. The germline V gene encodes CDR1 DFQATT and CDR2 SNEGSKA (reference sequence).

The V and J genes are TRBV25-1 and TRBJ2-6; perhaps TRBD2 as D (5 bases). Trimming left V 1 base short and J 4 bases short, with 11 bases between. Germline-derived CDR1 and CDR2 are MGHDK and SYGVNS. The CDR3 runs 16 residues. Here the CDR3 DNA reads TGTGCCAGCAGTGAATTTGAGGGAAAGGGGGCCAACGTCCTGACTTTC. Its translation is CASSEFEGKGANVLTF. Filled out from reference TRBV25-1 and TRBJ2-6, the complete variable domain reads EADIYQTPRYLVIGTGKKITLECSQTMGHDKMYWYQQDPGMELHLIHYSYGVNSTEKGDLSSESTVSRIRTEHFPLTLESARPSHTSQYLCASSEFEGKGANVLTFGAGSRLTVL.

This chain uses TRBV2 with TRBJ2-7, with 13 bases fitting TRBD2. With V trimmed by 8 bases and J by 5 bases, 9 bases remained unmatched. Germline V gives CDR1 SNHLY, CDR2 FYNNEI. The CDR3 runs to 15 residues. This chain's CDR3 is CASGILGLAGNEQYF. The CDR3, as DNA: TGTGCCAGCGGTATACTGGGACTAGCGGGAAACGAGCAGTACTTC. The complete variable domain, with remaining parts taken from reference TRBV2 and TRBJ2-7, reads EPEVTQTPSHQVTQMGQEVILRCVPISNHLYFYWYRQILGQKVEFLVSFYNNEISEKSEIFDDQFSVERPDGSNFTLKIRSTKLEDSAMYFCASGILGLAGNEQYFGPGTRLTVT.

V is TRBV6-1 and J is TRBJ1-1; possible D gene TRBD1, 6 bases. Germline assignment: CDR1 MNHNS and CDR2 SASEGT. V was shortened by 4 bases and J by 4 bases, with 16 bases between the two germline ends. The CDR3 has 15 residues. The CDR3: CASSATQGYSTEAFF. The DNA of the CDR3 is TGTGCCAGCAGTGCCACTCAGGGGTACAGCACTGAAGCTTTCTTT.

The chain recombines TRBV11-3 with TRBJ2-2; D possibly corresponds to TRBD1 (5 bases). Germline values: CDR1 SGHNT, CDR2 YENEEA. This CDR3 contains 14 residues. V was cut by 3 bases and J by 3 bases, with 8 bases left in between. Here the CDR3 reads CASSFDRYTGELFF. The CDR3 DNA reads as TGTGCCAGCAGCTTCGACAGATACACCGGGGAGCTGTTTTTT.

V and J are TRBV27 and TRBJ2-7; unclear D gene. The germline V gene has CDR1 MNHEY and CDR2 SMNVEV (reference sequence). The germline V and J ends were trimmed by 5 bases and 6 bases, with 20 bases remaining between them. This CDR3 region has 15 residues. CDR3 loop: CASSPSFQSGAEQYF. The CDR3 nucleotides read TGTGCCAGCAGTCCTAGTTTTCAATCGGGTGCCGAGCAGTACTTC.

The CDR3, as DNA: TGTGCCAGCAGGGCGACGGGAACCTACAATGAGCAGTTCTTC. It specifies CASRATGTYNEQFF. The chain uses TRBV27 and TRBJ2-1, with a possible D match to TRBD2 (5 bases). Trimming cost V 6 bases and J 2 bases, with 11 bases left between them. This CDR3 has 14 residues. Germline CDR1 is MNHEY and CDR2 is SMNVEV (reference sequence).

The rearrangement links TRBV4-3 to TRBJ2-7, with 7 bases fitting TRBD1. Trimming removed 2 bases from V and 6 bases from J; junction bases left unmatched: 7. Germline V gives CDR1 LGHNA, CDR2 YSLEER. The CDR3 has 14 amino acids. The CDR3 DNA follows: TGCGCCAGCAGCCAAATGACAGGGAATGGCGAGCAGTACTTC. This encodes CASSQMTGNGEQYF.

J is TRBJ2-1 and V is TRBV7-9; TRBD2 matches 11 bases. The CDR3 extends over 15 amino acids. Germline CDR1 is SEHNR and CDR2 is FQNEAQ (reference sequence). Trimming cost V 3 bases and J 5 bases; bases outside gene matches: 3. CDR3 amino acids: CASSFRLAGHNEQFF. DNA for the CDR3: TGTGCCAGCAGCTTTAGACTAGCGGGACACAATGAGCAGTTCTTC.

The V call is TRBV7-9, the J call TRBJ1-1; the match to TRBD1 covers 9 bases. CDR3 length: 15 amino acids. V was clipped by 6 bases and J by 6 bases; unmatched bases: 11. Germline V gene lookup returns CDR1 SEHNR and CDR2 FQNEAQ (reference sequence). In DNA, the CDR3 is TGTGCCAGCAGGTCTGACAGGGGGTCTCGCTCTGAAGCTTTCTTT. Its translation: CASRSDRGSRSEAFF.